This paragraph covers one T cell receptor (beta chain) sequence. This CDR3 comprises 13 residues. Looked up from germline, CDR1 is SQVTM and CDR2 is ANQGSEA. With V trimmed by 7 bases and J by 7 bases, 9 bases remained unmatched. The data were taken from a study of cytomegalovirus exposure and HLA in healthy donors. Study details: The 666 first-cohort repertoires shared a platform with the approximately 130 validation repertoires, as reported in a later analysis.

TCRdb keeps only in-frame clones here, not all; method: immunoSEQ multiplex PCR. The sample shows approximately 300,000 clones, roughly 87% of them seen only once. The specimen was PBMCs. This receptor was obtained from a woman under 40 in good health and CMV-seropositive. The chain uses TRBV29-1 and TRBJ2-7; 11 bases line up with TRBD2. This chain's CDR3 is CSGTGTSGNEQYF. DNA of the CDR3: TGCAGCGGGACCGGGACTAGCGGAAATGAGCAGTACTTC.